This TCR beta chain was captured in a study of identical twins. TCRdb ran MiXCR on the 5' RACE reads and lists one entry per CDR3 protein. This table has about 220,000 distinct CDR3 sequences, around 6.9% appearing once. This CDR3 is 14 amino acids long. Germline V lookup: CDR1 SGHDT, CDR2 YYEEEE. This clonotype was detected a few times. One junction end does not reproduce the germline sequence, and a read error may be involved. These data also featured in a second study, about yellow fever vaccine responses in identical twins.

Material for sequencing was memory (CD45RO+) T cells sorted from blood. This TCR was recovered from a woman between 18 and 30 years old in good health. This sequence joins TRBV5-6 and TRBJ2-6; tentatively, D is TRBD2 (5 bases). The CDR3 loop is CASSTGSEANVLTF. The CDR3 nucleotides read TGTGCCAGCAGCACGGGATCTGAGGCCAACGTCCTGACTTTC.